Included here is one T cell receptor beta chain sequence, with context. Antigen specificity is unknown. The sample is drawn from a study of T cell responses to AZD1222 COVID-19 vaccine. Study-wide results and caveats: Spike was spanned by vaccine-associated CD4 TCRs, with dominance at 160-218 and 743-854.

Trimming removed 1 base from V and 6 bases from J, with 13 bases in between. Germline CDR1 reads SGHRS; CDR2 reads YFSETQ. The CDR3 length is 14 residues. TCRdb's copy holds only in-frame clones and misses some; the assay was immunoSEQ multiplex PCR. The sample comprises approximately 70,000 clones, 80% to 90% of which are singletons, and under 6.5% rests with the top ten. This receptor was identified in an adult in good health. The chain couples TRBV5-1 to TRBJ1-2; D is ambiguous. The sample was peripheral blood, taken on day 0 of AZD1222 vaccination. CDR3 sequence reads: CASSLTGPVNGYTF. CDR3 sequence (DNA): TGCGCCAGCAGCTTGACGGGTCCAGTAAATGGCTACACCTTC.